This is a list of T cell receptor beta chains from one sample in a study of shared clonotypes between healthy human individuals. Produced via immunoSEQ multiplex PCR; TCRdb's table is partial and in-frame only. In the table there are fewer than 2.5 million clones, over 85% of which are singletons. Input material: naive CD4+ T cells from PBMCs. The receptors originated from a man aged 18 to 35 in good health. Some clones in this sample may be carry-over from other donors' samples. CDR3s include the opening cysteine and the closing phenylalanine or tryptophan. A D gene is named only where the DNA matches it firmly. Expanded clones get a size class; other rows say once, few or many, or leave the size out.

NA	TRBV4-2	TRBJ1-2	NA	CASSQVSGTYGYTF	TGTGCCAGCAGCCAAGTCTCAGGAACCTATGGCTACACCTTC
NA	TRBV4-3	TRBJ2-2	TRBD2	CASSHRVLAGSGELFF	TGCGCCAGCAGCCACAGAGTACTAGCGGGATCCGGGGAGCTGTTTTTT
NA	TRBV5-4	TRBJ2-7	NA	CASSGEGLWYEQYF	TGTGCCAGCAGCGGAGAGGGTCTATGGTACGAGCAGTACTTC
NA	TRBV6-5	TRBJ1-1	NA	CASSLGGNTEAFF	TGTGCCAGCAGCCTCGGGGGCAACACTGAAGCTTTCTTT
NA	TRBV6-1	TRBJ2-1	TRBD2	CASSGTSATYNEQFF	TGTGCCAGCAGTGGGACTAGCGCGACGTACAATGAGCAGTTCTTC
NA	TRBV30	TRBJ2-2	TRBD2	CAWSVTRGTSGNTGELFF	TGTGCCTGGAGTGTGACCCGGGGGACTAGCGGGAACACCGGGGAGCTGTTTTTT
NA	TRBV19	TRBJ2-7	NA	CASSIGGRSYEQYF	TGTGCCAGTAGTATAGGTGGGAGGTCCTACGAGCAGTACTTC
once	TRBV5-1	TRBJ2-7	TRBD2	CASSLGPSGGSYEQYF	TGCGCCAGCAGCTTGGGGCCGAGCGGGGGCTCCTACGAGCAGTACTTC
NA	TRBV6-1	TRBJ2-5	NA	CASSVAGYQETQYF	TGTGCCAGCAGTGTCGCAGGGTATCAAGAGACCCAGTACTTC
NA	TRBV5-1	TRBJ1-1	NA	CASSLAAGLAEAFF	TGCGCCAGCAGCTTGGCCGCAGGGTTGGCTGAAGCTTTCTTT
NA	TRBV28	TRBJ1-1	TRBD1	CASSGRTGGGSFF	TGTGCCAGCAGTGGAAGAACAGGGGGCGGATCTTTCTTT
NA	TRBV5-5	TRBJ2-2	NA	CASSLVSSNTGELFF	TGTGCCAGCAGCTTGGTTTCTAGCAACACCGGGGAGCTGTTTTTT
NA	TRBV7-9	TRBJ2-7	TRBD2	CASSRREGREPKEQYF	TGTGCCAGCAGCCGCAGGGAGGGGCGGGAGCCCAAAGAGCAGTACTTC
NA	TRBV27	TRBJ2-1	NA	CASSSRGQRVNEQFF	TGTGCCAGCAGTTCGCGGGGACAGAGAGTTAATGAGCAGTTCTTC
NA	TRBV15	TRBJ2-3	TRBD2	CATSTPRGGRVDTQYF	TGTGCCACCAGCACCCCGAGGGGCGGGAGAGTCGATACGCAGTATTTT
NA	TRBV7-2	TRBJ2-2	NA	CASSLEGTGELFF	TGTGCCAGCAGCTTAGAGGGAACCGGGGAGCTGTTTTTT
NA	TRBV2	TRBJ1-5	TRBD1	CASRDLRQGSEPQHF	TGTGCCAGCAGGGACCTACGACAGGGGAGTGAGCCCCAGCATTTT
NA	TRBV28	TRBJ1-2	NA	CAGLSKQGYGYTF	TGTGCCGGACTCTCAAAACAGGGATATGGCTACACCTTC
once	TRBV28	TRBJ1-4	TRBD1	CASRRTGDRGEKLFF	TGTGCCAGCAGACGAACAGGGGATCGGGGAGAAAAACTGTTTTTT
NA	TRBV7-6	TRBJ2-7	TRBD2	CASSSGERGYEQYF	TGTGCCAGCAGCTCTGGGGAGCGGGGGTACGAGCAGTACTTC
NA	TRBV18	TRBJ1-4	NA	CASSQDGRQNEKLFF	TGTGCCAGCTCACAGGACGGGAGACAAAATGAAAAACTGTTTTTT
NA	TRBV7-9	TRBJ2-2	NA	CASIQRVSGAGELFF	TGTGCCAGCATACAGCGGGTCTCGGGGGCCGGGGAGCTGTTTTTT
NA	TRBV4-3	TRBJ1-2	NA	CASSHPGNYGYTF	TGCGCCAGCAGCCATCCCGGGAACTATGGCTACACCTTC
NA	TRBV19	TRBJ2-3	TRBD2	CASSTRFSGGSTQYF	TGTGCCAGTAGTACCCGTTTTAGCGGGGGGTCTACGCAGTATTTT
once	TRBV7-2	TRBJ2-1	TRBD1	CASSPPGQGARNEQFF	TGTGCCAGCAGCCCTCCGGGACAGGGGGCGAGGAATGAGCAGTTCTTC
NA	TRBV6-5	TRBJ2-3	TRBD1	CASRAGQGRPDTQYF	TGTGCCAGCAGGGCGGGACAGGGTCGCCCAGATACGCAGTATTTT
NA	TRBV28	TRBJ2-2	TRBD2	CASSPRGGRPNTGELFF	TGTGCCAGCAGCCCCCGGGGGGGTCGGCCAAACACCGGGGAGCTGTTTTTT